This T cell receptor beta chain was captured by sequencing in a study of regulatory T cells in long-lasting Graves disease. Through Arm-PCR of CDR3 regions and iRepertoire HTBI primers, TCR beta libraries were built. In the original workflow: Across all samples, roughly 60 TRBV segments and 15 or so TRBJ segments were identified. TCRdb analysed the multiplex PCR reads with MiXCR anew, one entry per CDR3 protein. The V and J calls were not made by the authors but by TCRdb's processing. The data hold under 300,000 distinct CDR3 sequences, with 15% to 20% observed a single time. As to time point: newly diagnosed GD, antithyroid drugs for less than 3 months. The TCR library was made from RNA that had been extracted from PBMCs in TRIzol. The germline V gene encodes CDR1 DFQATT and CDR2 SNEGSKA (reference sequence). Trimming at V came to 5 bases and at J to 0 bases, leaving 4 bases not matched to a gene. The CDR3 has 13 amino acids.

This clonotype was observed at least ten times. This sample also belongs to another study, concerning T cells in Graves' hyperthyroidism and ophthalmopathy. That study reports: Patients aged 18 to 65 had newly diagnosed hyperthyroidism lasting under 2 months. When the TCR CDR3 underwent first-round RT-PCR, the HTBI primer set was used.

The V and J genes are TRBV20-1 and TRBJ2-7; the match to TRBD1 covers 7 bases. The sample consisted of peripheral blood mononuclear cells (PBMCs), taken at new diagnosis, from a patient treated with antithyroid drugs. This TCR came from a woman in her thirties with Graves disease. For the CDR3, the DNA is TGCAGTGCTCTCGGGGACAGCTCCTACGAGCAGTACTTC. This encodes CSALGDSSYEQYF.